This T cell receptor (beta chain) was recorded in a study of response to subunit inactivated influenza vaccine. TCRdb reprocessed the RT-PCR reads via MiXCR and lists one record per CDR3 protein. The profile covers around 790,000 distinct CDR3 sequences, with around 20% appearing a single time and roughly 10% taken by the ten largest. This clonotype has just a few counts. Its antigen is undetermined. V shed 0 bases and J shed 6 bases, with 12 bases lying between them. The CDR3 has 16 residues. Germline values: CDR1 LNHNV, CDR2 YYDKDF (reference sequence). Study-level findings and limits: Only a handful of new T cells, the authors suggested, are recruited with each seasonal influenza vaccination.

The TCR comes from a man aged 50 to 60 who received an inactivated influenza vaccine. The sample was PBMCs from blood, taken around 5 days after vaccination. This chain uses TRBV15 with TRBJ1-6; tentatively, D is TRBD1 (5 bases). The CDR3 loop reads CATSRDLGGVNSPLHF. In DNA form, the CDR3 reads TGTGCCACCAGCAGAGATCTAGGAGGGGTTAATTCACCCCTCCACTTT.